Below are 17 T cell receptor beta chains sequenced from a single sample in a study of blood T cell repertoires in COVID-19. The table came from immunoSEQ multiplex PCR; TCRdb's copy has only in-frame clones and leaves some out. The sample yields around 190,000 clones, more than 65% seen once. Sequenced sample: PBMCs or T cells enriched from blood (not recorded which). These TCRs come from a woman aged 45 to 65 with acute COVID-19.

This chain links TRBV2 with TRBJ1-5; possible D gene TRBD1, 5 bases. CDR1 and CDR2 (germline): SNHLY, FYNNEI. V lost 2 bases and J lost 0, with 14 bases in between. This CDR3 comprises 17 residues. The CDR3 DNA sequence: TGTGCCAGCAGTGAACAGGGTGTATCGTTTAGCAATCAGCCCCAGCATTTT. This translates into CASSEQGVSFSNQPQHF.

The chain carries TRBV5-4 and TRBJ1-1; tentatively, D is TRBD1 (6 bases). Trimming pared 4 bases from V and 0 bases from J, leaving 13 bases between. The CDR3 length is 15 residues. Germline lookup yields CDR1 SGHNT and CDR2 YYREEE (reference sequence). The CDR3 nucleotides read TGTGCCAGCAGCCCTACAGGGTACATGAACACTGAAGCTTTCTTT. Protein: CASSPTGYMNTEAFF.

The CDR3 loop is CASLKTEGYSPLHF. For the CDR3, the DNA is TGTGCCAGCTTAAAGACAGAAGGGTACTCACCCCTCCACTTT. The rearrangement links TRBV7-9 to TRBJ1-6, with D maybe TRBD1 (5 bases). The germline gives CDR1 SEHNR, CDR2 FQNEAQ (reference sequence). CDR3 length: 14 amino acids. V lost 8 bases and J 10 bases, leaving 18 bases between the germline ends.

This clone appeared a few times. V gene TRBV7-8 combines with J gene TRBJ1-4, with 7 nucleotides matching TRBD1. The CDR3 loop spans 13 amino acids. V shed 2 bases and J 8 bases; nucleotides not matched to a gene: 2. CDR1 and CDR2 (germline): SGHVS, FQNEAQ. The CDR3 coding sequence is TGTGCCAGCAGCTTAAGGGGGCGGGAAAAACTGTTTTTT. This translates into CASSLRGREKLFF.

The gene calls are TRBV19 and TRBJ2-3, with TRBD2 matching 10 bases. Germline CDR1 is LNHDA and CDR2 is SQIVND (reference sequence). The CDR3 length is 17 residues. Trimming cost V 7 bases and J 4 bases; bases outside gene matches: 14. The CDR3 here is CASTKAMLAGVADTQYF. The DNA for the CDR3 is TGTGCCAGTACCAAAGCAATGCTAGCGGGGGTTGCAGATACGCAGTATTTT. Drawing the rest from reference TRBV19 and TRBJ2-3, the complete variable domain is DGGITQSPKYLFRKEGQNVTLSCEQNLNHDAMYWYRQDPGQGLRLIYYSQIVNDFQKGDIAEGYSVSREKKESFPLTVTSAQKNPTAFYLCASTKAMLAGVADTQYFGPGTRLTVL.

The J gene is TRBJ1-6, the V gene TRBV4-3; 7 bases agree with TRBD1. This CDR3 is built from 15 residues. V was pared by 1 base and J by 5 bases, with 2 bases of the junction left unmatched. Per the germline V gene, CDR1 is LGHNA and CDR2 is YSLEER. The CDR3 loop is CASSQADRDNSPLHF. CDR3 sequence (DNA): TGCGCCAGCAGCCAAGCAGACAGGGATAATTCACCCCTCCACTTT.

The J gene is TRBJ1-1, the V gene TRBV30, with TRBD1 matching 8 bases. The CDR3 loop spans 17 amino acids. Losses at the gene ends were 0 bases for V and 3 bases for J; bases not matched to a gene: 12. The V gene's germline CDR1 is GTSNPN and CDR2 SVGIG (reference sequence). The CDR3 nucleotides are TGTGCCTGGAGTGTATTAGCCCAGGGGGCACGTGACACTGAAGCTTTCTTT. As protein: CAWSVLAQGARDTEAFF.

The J gene is TRBJ1-5, the V gene TRBV10-3; TRBD1 agrees at 7 bases. After removal of 4 bases from V and 3 bases from J, the junction contained 6 bases not matched to a gene. CDR3 length: 15 residues. Germline assignment: CDR1 ENHRY and CDR2 SYGVKD. The CDR3 region is CAISAGTDLNQPQHF. In DNA form, the CDR3 reads TGTGCCATCAGTGCCGGGACAGACCTCAATCAGCCCCAGCATTTT.

The chain uses TRBV11-2 and TRBJ2-2, with a possible D match to TRBD1 (6 bases). Germline V CDR1 and CDR2: SGHAT, FQNNGV. The germline V and J ends were trimmed by 1 base and 4 bases, with 7 bases remaining between them. The CDR3 runs 14 residues. The CDR3 bases are TGTGCCAGCAGCTTAGGACAGGCCACCGGGGAGCTGTTTTTT. Protein product: CASSLGQATGELFF.

The rearrangement uses TRBV7-2 and TRBJ1-6; a weak D match, TRBD1 (6 bases). The V gene's germline CDR1 is SGHTA and CDR2 FQGNSA. This CDR3 comprises 15 residues. The ends were cut back, 2 bases at V and 5 bases at J, with 10 bases in the middle. CDR3 region: CASSLQGQNNSPLHF. CDR3 nucleotide sequence: TGTGCCAGCAGCTTACAAGGACAGAATAATTCACCCCTCCACTTT.

This rearrangement joins TRBV24-1 to TRBJ2-5, with 7 bases fitting TRBD2. Germline V gene data show CDR1 as KGHDR and CDR2 as SFDVKD. The CDR3 extends over 16 amino acids. J lost 5 bases, V lost 4 bases, and 12 bases had no gene match. The CDR3 DNA is TGTGCCACCAGTGACGCGGGGGACCCGGGTAGGGAGACCCAGTACTTC. It is translated as CATSDAGDPGRETQYF.

This rearrangement joins TRBV5-6 to TRBJ1-4; 7 bases are a match to TRBD1. Per germline, CDR1 SGHDT and CDR2 YYEEEE. Losses at the gene ends were 6 bases for V and 6 bases for J; bases not matched to a gene: 8. The CDR3 length is 14 residues. The DNA of the CDR3 is TGTGCCAGCACCCCCGGGACAGACCATGAAAAACTGTTTTTT. Translated, it gives CASTPGTDHEKLFF.

The V call is TRBV6-6, the J call TRBJ2-5, with a weak D call TRBD2 (7 bases). The CDR3 has 13 residues. The germline gives CDR1 MNHNY, CDR2 SVGAGI (reference sequence). V lost 6 bases, J lost 5 bases, and 13 bases lay in between. DNA for the CDR3: TGTGCCAGCAGACTAGAGGGGGGGGAGACCCAGTACTTC. It encodes CASRLEGGETQYF.

V usage is TRBV19 and J usage is TRBJ1-2; D call uncertain. The CDR3 runs 15 residues. CDR1 is LNHDA, CDR2 SQIVND, per germline (reference sequence). V dropped 3 bases and J dropped 6 bases, with 17 bases sitting between them. This CDR3 reads CASSIFAGRVHGYTF. The CDR3 DNA is TGTGCCAGTAGTATCTTCGCGGGCAGAGTGCATGGCTACACCTTC.

This clone was seen at least ten times. The CDR3 reads CASSADYGETQYF. The CDR3, as DNA: TGTGCCAGCAGCGCGGACTACGGAGAGACCCAGTACTTC. The chain is built from TRBV7-3 and TRBJ2-5; perhaps TRBD2 as D (6 bases). The ends were cut back, 5 bases at V and 4 bases at J, with 11 bases in the middle. CDR1 and CDR2 (germline): SGHTA, FQGTGA. The CDR3 consists of 13 residues.

The chain has TRBV3-1 (or the pseudogene TRBV3-2) and TRBJ2-3, with 9 bases lining up with TRBD2. The germline V gene has CDR1 LGHDT and CDR2 YNNKEL (reference sequence). The CDR3 loop spans 15 amino acids. J was trimmed by 1 base and V by 6 bases; bases with no gene match: 5. The DNA for the CDR3 is TGTGCCAGCAGGTACTGGACTAGCGGCACAGATACGCAGTATTTT. This sequence encodes CASRYWTSGTDTQYF.

This chain links TRBV28 with TRBJ2-3; the match to TRBD2 covers 11 bases. The ends lost 5 bases at V and 5 bases at J; junction bases unmatched: 9. Germline lookup yields CDR1 MDHEN and CDR2 SYDVKM. The CDR3 runs 16 residues. CDR3 region: CASSTFSGGAEDTQYF. In DNA form, the CDR3 reads TGTGCCAGCAGTACCTTTAGCGGGGGGGCCGAAGATACGCAGTATTTT.